A selection of T cell receptor beta chains follows, all from one sample in a study of blood T cell repertoires in COVID-19. Some clones are missing from TCRdb's copy, which holds only in-frame ones; the method was immunoSEQ multiplex PCR. The data hold around 120,000 clones, with 75% to 90% observed a single time. The sample consisted of peripheral blood. These receptors came from a woman between 65 and 79 years old with acute or convalescent COVID-19. Both conserved end residues are part of each CDR3. Clone size, where shown, is once, few, many, or a class for clones that have expanded.

J gene | clone size | V gene | CDR3 protein
TRBJ2-3 | . | TRBV30 | CAWSVGGTDTQYF
TRBJ1-2 | . | TRBV18 | CASSPASGGNYGYTF
TRBJ1-5 | few | TRBV7-9 | CASSLVGVRNQPQHF
TRBJ2-3 | . | TRBV5-1 | CASSLSGGSTDTQYF
TRBJ2-3 | . | TRBV5-4 | CASSLVGGAGTDTQYF
TRBJ1-1 | . | TRBV6-5 | CASSFRGGSVTEAFF
TRBJ1-1 | . | TRBV11-2 | CASSLGTGGNTEAFF
TRBJ1-6 | . | TRBV20-1 | CSASLPLYSPLHF
TRBJ2-3 | . | TRBV5-1 | CASSFGQGAADTQYF
TRBJ2-7 | . | TRBV15 | CATSPTDRTHEQYF
TRBJ2-7 | . | TRBV9 | CASSSWTARSYEQYF
TRBJ2-1 | . | TRBV9 | CASSLTGLAGAASSYNEQFF
TRBJ2-1 | . | TRBV30 | CAWSSSYNEQFF
TRBJ1-1 | . | TRBV5-6 | CASRSRDRNTEAFF
TRBJ2-1 | . | TRBV27 | CASSLLGRVGDEQFF
TRBJ2-7 | . | TRBV28 | CASSLDSLEQYF
TRBJ1-3 | . | TRBV5-1 | CASSPDGQGGNTIYF
TRBJ2-3 | . | TRBV6-1 | CASSELGTNTDTQYF
TRBJ2-5 | . | TRBV7-9 | CASSLRLADQETQYF
TRBJ1-1 | . | TRBV2 | CASSKQGSTEAFF
TRBJ2-3 | . | TRBV19 | CASRQGTTDTQYF
TRBJ1-2 | . | TRBV19 | CASSWGGIPYGYTF
TRBJ1-5 | few | TRBV12-5 | CASGSSVGAQHF
TRBJ1-3 | . | TRBV13 | CASTLAGVFSRNTIYF
TRBJ2-7 | . | TRBV7-2 | CASRGGSENSEQYF
TRBJ1-6 | once | TRBV4-2 | CASSRTDSYNSPLHF
TRBJ1-3 | . | TRBV13 | CASSLLGQGRGGWGNTIYF
TRBJ1-1 | . | TRBV29-1 | CSVAKRDRASEAFF
TRBJ2-7 | . | TRBV27 | CASSFRGAPLGQYF
TRBJ2-7 | few | TRBV5-6 | CASSLTGGRYEQYF
TRBJ1-1 | . | TRBV19 | CASSSGQGNTEAFF
TRBJ2-5 | . | TRBV7-6 | CASSLVGTGRQETQYF
TRBJ2-7 | few | TRBV29-1 | CSVEGGAGTGDKAYEQYF
TRBJ1-2 | . | TRBV2 | CASSEGGGGYTF
TRBJ1-1 | . | TRBV2 | CASTQRESMNTEAFF
TRBJ2-5 | . | TRBV5-1 | CASSITRETQYF
TRBJ2-1 | once | TRBV9 | CASSVALAGAAYNEQFF
TRBJ1-2 | . | TRBV3-1/TRBV3-2 | CASTPGQGGGYTF
TRBJ2-7 | . | TRBV29-1 | CSVSGGTLYEQYF
TRBJ1-2 | . | TRBV5-1 | CASSSGTPDLGGYTF
TRBJ1-1 | . | TRBV19 | CASSQTGKNTEAFF
TRBJ1-1 | once | TRBV5-6 | CASSPELGNTEAFF
TRBJ2-1 | . | TRBV13 | CASSPSGRTGYEQFF